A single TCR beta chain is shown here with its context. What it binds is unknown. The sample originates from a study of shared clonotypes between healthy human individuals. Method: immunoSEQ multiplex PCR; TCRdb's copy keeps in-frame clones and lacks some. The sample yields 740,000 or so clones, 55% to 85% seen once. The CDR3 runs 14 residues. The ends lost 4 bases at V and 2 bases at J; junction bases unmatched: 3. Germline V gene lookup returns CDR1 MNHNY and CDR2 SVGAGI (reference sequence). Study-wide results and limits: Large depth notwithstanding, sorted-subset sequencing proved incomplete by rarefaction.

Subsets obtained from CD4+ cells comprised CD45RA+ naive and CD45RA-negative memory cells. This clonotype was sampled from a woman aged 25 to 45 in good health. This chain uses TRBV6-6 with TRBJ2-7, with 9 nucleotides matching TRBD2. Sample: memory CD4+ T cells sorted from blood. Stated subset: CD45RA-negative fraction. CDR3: CASSLVAGAYEQYF. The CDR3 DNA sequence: TGTGCCAGCAGTTTGGTAGCGGGAGCCTACGAGCAGTACTTC.